One and the same sample provided the 8 T cell receptor beta chains below, sequenced in a study of blood T cell repertoires in COVID-19 (dated by TCRdb to about 2020). Receptor amplification or capture employed the immunoSEQ multiplex PCR assay. TCRdb re-hosts the immuneACCESS table, in-frame sequences only. Its copies lack some clones; in the studies checked, an unresolved V gene accounts for under half of them, and the cause for the rest is not known. The sample profile shows tens of thousands of clones; about 88% of them were found once. The top ten hold roughly 5% of the sample. The source material was peripheral blood. Receptor source: a woman aged 80 or over with active COVID-19.

This sequence joins TRBV4-3 and TRBJ2-7; TRBD2 matches at 10 bases. Germline CDR1 and CDR2: LGHNA and YSLEER. CDR3 length equals 15 residues. Trimming took 1 base from V and 4 from J; bases not matched to a gene: 4. The CDR3 region is CASSQGTSGGYEQYF. CDR3 DNA: TGCGCCAGCAGCCAAGGGACTAGCGGAGGGTACGAGCAGTACTTC.

V gene TRBV19 combines with J gene TRBJ1-5, with a tentative D call TRBD1 (6 bases). Germline values: CDR1 LNHDA, CDR2 SQIVND (reference sequence). V lost 7 bases, J lost 3 bases, and 25 bases lay in between. This CDR3 has 18 amino acids. The CDR3 sequence is CASKRGVYHGTFNQPQHF. In DNA form, the CDR3 reads TGTGCCAGTAAGCGTGGGGTCTATCACGGGACATTCAATCAGCCCCAGCATTTT.

The chain combines TRBV10-3 with TRBJ2-1, with D perhaps TRBD2 (5 bases). V gave up 0 bases and J gave up 7 bases, with 7 bases separating them. This CDR3 is 13 amino acids long. The germline gives CDR1 ENHRY, CDR2 SYGVKD. CDR3 sequence: CAISESPGNEQFF. Written as DNA, the CDR3 is TGTGCCATCAGTGAGTCGCCGGGGAATGAGCAGTTCTTC.

V usage is TRBV6-6 and J usage is TRBJ1-5; 9 nucleotides line up with TRBD1. Trimming cost V 5 bases and J 7 bases; bases outside gene matches: 6. The CDR3 covers 14 residues. The germline V gene encodes CDR1 MNHNY and CDR2 SVGAGI (reference sequence). Here the CDR3 DNA reads TGTGCCAGCAGTAGGACAGGGGAGAGGCAGCCCCAGCATTTT. Translated: CASSRTGERQPQHF.

V is TRBV29-1 and J is TRBJ2-1, with 11 bases fitting TRBD2. The CDR3 totals 14 residues. The germline V gene has CDR1 SQVTM and CDR2 ANQGSEA. Trimming cost V 7 bases and J 7 bases; bases outside gene matches: 9. The CDR3, as DNA: TGCAGCGGGCGGGTAGCGGGAGGGCCTAATGAGCAGTTCTTC. Its translation: CSGRVAGGPNEQFF.

The chain combines TRBV28 with TRBJ2-6; a weak D match, TRBD2 (5 bases). Trimming removed 2 bases at V and 1 base at J, with 6 bases between. Germline CDR1 reads MDHEN; CDR2 reads SYDVKM. The CDR3 is 15 amino acids. CDR3 protein: CASSLRESGANVLTF. In nucleotides, the CDR3 is TGTGCCAGCAGTTTAAGGGAGTCTGGGGCCAACGTCCTGACTTTC.

The V call is TRBV5-1, the J call TRBJ2-6; TRBD2 aligns across 8 bases. This CDR3 is 18 amino acids long. J was trimmed by 4 bases and V by 0 bases; bases with no gene match: 9. CDR1 and CDR2 from the germline V gene are SGHRS and YFSETQ. The DNA for the CDR3 is TGCGCCAGCAGCTTGGTGGCGGGAGGCCCGGCGGGGGCCAACGTCCTGACTTTC. Its protein is CASSLVAGGPAGANVLTF. Complete variable domain (other parts from reference TRBV5-1 and TRBJ2-6): KAGVTQTPRYLIKTRGQQVTLSCSPISGHRSVSWYQQTPGQGLQFLFEYFSETQRNKGNFPGRFSGRQFSNSRSEMNVSTLELGDSALYLCASSLVAGGPAGANVLTFGAGSRLTVL.

There are a few counts of this clone. The V gene is TRBV4-1, the J gene TRBJ1-5; 7 bases map to TRBD1. CDR3 length equals 18 residues. The J segment lost 0 bases and the V segment lost 1 base, leaving 9 bases of the junction unmatched. In germline, CDR1 is MGHRA, CDR2 YSYEKL. CDR3 sequence (DNA): TGCGCCAGCAGCCAAGGACAGGGACCCAAGTATAGCAATCAGCCCCAGCATTTT. Amino acid sequence: CASSQGQGPKYSNQPQHF.